Below, 15 T cell receptor beta chains from the same sample are listed, as sequenced in a study of T cells in Graves' hyperthyroidism and ophthalmopathy. RNA transcripts were the template for amplifying TCR beta CDR3 regions. First-round RT-PCR of the TCR CDR3 relied on the HTBI primer set. TCRdb re-called the multiplex PCR reads through MiXCR, storing one row per CDR3 protein. The table lists roughly 500,000 distinct CDR3 sequences, approximately 16% of them singletons. Input material: blood. These receptors were taken from a woman aged 25 to 39 with Graves' ophthalmopathy.

Ten or more counts support this clonotype. V usage is TRBV7-4 and J usage is TRBJ2-5, with TRBD2 matching 8 bases. The ends lost 4 bases at V and 0 bases at J; junction bases unmatched: 13. Germline-derived CDR1 and CDR2 are SGHVT and SQSDAQ. The CDR3 consists of 18 residues. CDR3 DNA sequence: TGTGCCAGCAGCTCCCCCAGCGGTACTAGCGGACACCAAGAGACCCAGTACTTC. Translated, it gives CASSSPSGTSGHQETQYF.

This clonotype was found a few times. This chain joins TRBV20-1 and TRBJ2-1, with TRBD2 matching over 7 bases. Germline trimming cut 0 bases from V and 10 bases from J; bases unmatched to any gene: 15. Germline lookup yields CDR1 DFQATT and CDR2 SNEGSKA (reference sequence). CDR3 length equals 16 residues. CDR3 in DNA: TGCAGTGCTAGAGATCTCGGCGGGAGCGCCTTGGACGAGCAGTTCTTC. It codes for CSARDLGGSALDEQFF.

This clonotype was counted a few times. The V call is TRBV20-1, the J call TRBJ1-1; D unclear. The V and J ends lost 3 bases and 0 bases respectively, with 20 bases between them. The germline CDR1 and CDR2 sequences are DFQATT and SNEGSKA (reference sequence). The CDR3 covers 17 residues. CDR3 protein: CSASSNSRTGLNTEAFF. DNA for the CDR3: TGCAGTGCTAGCTCCAACAGCCGCACTGGGTTGAACACTGAAGCTTTCTTT.

This clonotype was counted a few times. This rearrangement joins TRBV9 to TRBJ1-2; no firm D call. Trimming stripped 4 bases from V and 3 bases from J, with 13 bases between. The CDR3 consists of 14 residues. Germline CDR1 and CDR2: SGDLS and YYNGEE. In DNA, the CDR3 is TGTGCCAGCAGCCCGCAGACATCTTACTATGGCTACACCTTC. Protein: CASSPQTSYYGYTF.

This clonotype was seen at least ten times. The chain carries TRBV6-1 and TRBJ2-3, with D unresolved. Germline CDR1 and CDR2: MNHNS and SASEGT. This CDR3 comprises 12 residues. With 5 bases removed from V and 6 bases from J, the gap between germline ends came to 9 bases. CDR3 bases: TGTGCCAGCAGTACAAAGAGGGATACGCAGTATTTT. It yields the protein CASSTKRDTQYF.

Many counts were recorded for this clonotype. This chain links TRBV20-1 with TRBJ1-6; D gene ambiguous. Deletions cut 3 bases from V and 7 bases from J, with 13 bases between. The CDR3 runs to 14 residues. From germline, CDR1 is DFQATT and CDR2 SNEGSKA (reference sequence). As DNA, the CDR3 is TGCAGTGCTAGCCCGGACGGGGAGAATTCACCCCTCCACTTT. Translated: CSASPDGENSPLHF.

V usage is TRBV12-3 or TRBV12-4 and J usage is TRBJ2-3; no reliable D call. The ends were cut back, 3 bases at V and 2 bases at J, with 9 bases in the middle. The CDR3 is made up of 14 amino acids. The CDR3 DNA reads as TGTGCCAGCAGTTTCCAGATTCCCACAGATACGCAGTATTTT. Translation gives CASSFQIPTDTQYF.

V and J are TRBV7-3 and TRBJ2-1, with D possibly called TRBD1 or TRBD2 (5 bases each). Germline CDR1 and CDR2: SGHTA and FQGTGA. The V and J ends lost 0 bases and 15 bases respectively, with 18 bases between them. The CDR3 length is 14 residues. In DNA form, the CDR3 reads TGTGCCAGCAGCTTAACGTTATACGAAGAGGGGCGGTTCTTC. This translates into CASSLTLYEEGRFF.

This rearrangement joins TRBV20-1 to TRBJ1-5; D uncertain. Germline CDR1 is DFQATT and CDR2 is SNEGSKA (reference sequence). The length of the CDR3 is 14 residues. The V gene lost 4 bases and the J gene lost 1 base, with 11 bases spanning the gap. CDR3: CSAKKASSNQPQHF. The CDR3 region has the DNA TGCAGTGCTAAGAAAGCATCGAGCAATCAGCCCCAGCATTTT.

This clonotype appeared many times. This chain joins TRBV18 and TRBJ2-5, with 7 bases lining up with TRBD2. The length of the CDR3 is 15 residues. The germline CDR1 and CDR2 sequences are KGHSH and LQKENI. Trimming removed 0 bases from V and 5 bases from J; junction bases left unmatched: 6. The CDR3 sequence is CASSPPSAGDETQYF. In DNA form, the CDR3 reads TGTGCCAGCTCACCACCGTCCGCGGGAGATGAGACCCAGTACTTC.

This clonotype was seen a few times. This rearrangement joins TRBV20-1 to TRBJ1-3; the D is unclear. Trimming cost V 6 bases and J 0 bases, with 12 bases left between them. The CDR3 sequence is 14 residues long. CDR1 DFQATT and CDR2 SNEGSKA come from the germline V gene (reference sequence). CDR3 sequence reads: CSAPDYFSGNTIYF. Written as DNA, the CDR3 is TGCAGTGCCCCGGACTATTTCTCTGGAAACACCATATATTTT.

V usage is TRBV7-9 and J usage is TRBJ1-4, with D perhaps TRBD1 (5 bases). The CDR3 is 16 residues long. The V gene lost 0 bases and the J gene lost 7 bases, with 15 bases spanning the gap. Germline V gene data show CDR1 as SEHNR and CDR2 as FQNEAQ (reference sequence). CDR3 nucleotides: TGTGCCAGCAGCTTAGCGATCCCGACAGCGACTGAAAAACTGTTTTTT. This sequence encodes CASSLAIPTATEKLFF.

With respect to this clonotype: Relative to the germline gene, one junction end is altered; a read error may explain this. This chain links TRBV5-1 with TRBJ1-1; the match to TRBD1 covers 7 bases. Germline lookup yields CDR1 SGHRS and CDR2 YFSETQ. This CDR3 region has 20 residues. CDR3 nucleotides: TGCGCCAGCAGGTTGGGAAGCCCAGGGGGGCGAGTTAGTGTTGGAACTGAAGCTTTCTTT. Protein product: CASRLGSPGGRVSVGTEAFF.

This clonotype has at least ten counts. This rearrangement joins TRBV11-1 to TRBJ2-5, with 8 positions matching TRBD1. The CDR3 is 14 amino acids. Germline loops: CDR1 SGHAT, CDR2 FQDESV (reference sequence). The V gene end was trimmed by 4 bases and the J gene end by 7 bases; junction bases not matched to a gene: 8. The CDR3 DNA reads as TGTGCCAGCAGCTCCCGGGACAGGCGGGCGACCCAGTACTTC. As protein: CASSSRDRRATQYF.

This clonotype was picked up many times. The chain couples TRBV3-1 to TRBJ2-7; D is undetermined. V dropped 1 base and J dropped 5 bases, with 3 bases sitting between them. Germline V gene data show CDR1 as LGHDT and CDR2 as YNNKEL (reference sequence). This CDR3 comprises 11 residues. Written as DNA, the CDR3 is TGTGCCAGCAGCCAAGTCCACGAGCAGTACTTC. Its protein is CASSQVHEQYF.